This T cell receptor (beta chain) was profiled in a study of TIL therapy for anti-PD-1-resistant metastatic lung cancer. This clone has just a few counts. The libraries were made with immunoSEQ v3. TCRdb's copy holds only in-frame clones and misses some; the assay was immunoSEQ multiplex PCR. This sample has about 36,000 clones, with 73% found just once. The time point: pre-treatment sample, taken before nivolumab and TIL therapy. Stage 4 NSCLC adults joined between October 2017 and January 2020. The CDR3 consists of 13 residues. Trimming took off 1 base at V and 6 bases at J, with 6 bases between the two ends. CDR1 SGHAT and CDR2 FQNNGV come from the germline V gene.

The TCR originated in a person aged 25-85 years with non-small cell lung cancer. This material consisted of blood, taken at baseline. The chain carries TRBV11-2 and TRBJ2-2, with TRBD2 as a possible D gene (5 bases). The CDR3 is CASSLAGSGELFF. The CDR3 nucleotides are TGTGCCAGCAGCTTAGCGGGATCCGGGGAGCTGTTTTTT.